Included here is one TCR beta chain sequence, with context. Its binding antigen is unknown. No much larger clonotype is one base removed from it; base qualities were not supplied. This sample is part of a study of T cell responses to AZD1222 COVID-19 vaccine (dated by TCRdb to the early 2020s). In the study overall: AZD1222 recipients given second doses at about 4 weeks or at about 12 weeks were pooled, since spike-specific TCR depth and breadth were not found to differ between the two schedules. A total of 230 to 250 trial participants underwent TCR sequencing, of whom some 210 received two doses of AZD1222 and about 25 received two doses of the MenACWY control vaccine. Trial participants were enrolled into age subgroups of 18-55, 56-69 and 70-plus years, which contained around 150, 29 and 61 TCR-sequenced participants, respectively. Results the study describes overall, beyond this receptor: Conclusions about previously exposed vaccinees are limited, since just five or six AZD1222 recipients were seropositive for SARS-CoV-2 at baseline. CD4 TCRs associated with the vaccine covered the entire spike protein, and the dominant responses were in regions 160-218 and 743-854. In the small 56-69-year group, the increase in depth fell short of significance, most likely because of low power. Spike-specific TCR breadth and depth rose significantly after two AZD1222 doses compared with day 0 and with MenACWY recipients. Because no samples from the day 14 peak response were available, repertoires could be characterized only after the peak T cell response. Reportedly, close to half of the unique spike-specific TCRs recognized epitopes lying outside the regions that are mutated in the B.1.351 and B.1.1.7 variants. Participants were mostly white British, with more females than males. The authors suggested clonal diversity may have been underestimated.

The V end gives up 11 bases and the J end 6 bases, leaving 14 bases in the junction not matched to a gene. Measured from the cysteine to the phenylalanine, the CDR3 is 15 residues long. Just CDR3 DNA is preserved here, 45 bases in frame from base 1. The germline V gene yields KGHDR for CDR1 and SFDVKD for CDR2. The time point tag for this specimen amounts to: baseline before first vaccination. The vaccinee samples were drawn from two UK trials, COV001 and COV002, one of which was a single-blind randomized controlled phase 2/3 trial testing AZD1222 (ChAdOx1 nCoV-19) in healthy adults. For TCRbeta chain sequencing, PBMC samples were collected from trial participants at day 0 and at day 28 after the second dose. The CDR3 regions of human TCRbeta chains were analyzed by immunosequencing. Per the source publication's procedure: Repertoire TCRs were matched against a reference library of SARS-CoV-2-specific TCRs generated with the MIRA antigen-specificity platform. Breadth was defined as the fraction of unique TCRs that were SARS-CoV-2-associated. Depth was defined as the fraction of total T cells that were SARS-CoV-2-associated. Using the MIRA data, each spike-specific TCR was assigned both to the spike region to which the TCR was reactive and to a CD4 or CD8 class. Log10-transformed breadth and depth values were compared by one-way ANOVA with Sidak's multiple comparisons tests. This immuneACCESS table, as held by TCRdb, lists in-frame sequences with V and J called but not all clones. Of the missing ones, under half trace to an unresolved V gene in checked studies; the others have no known cause. V, J and clone size reflect that table, while D and trimming were determined from the DNA. In all, the sample holds more than 85,000 clones, and about 90% of those were seen once. The ten largest clones represent roughly 5% of the sample.

Sample: peripheral blood, taken on day 0 of AZD1222 vaccination. This TCR derives from an adult in good health. The sequence joins TRBV24-1 to TRBJ2-3; 9 bases in the middle match TRBD1. CDR3 sequence: CAIATRGTGTDTQYF. The DNA sequence reads TGTGCCATCGCGACCCGGGGGACAGGGACCGATACGCAGTATTTT.